This T cell receptor (beta chain) was identified in a study of technical replicates of blood from several donors. The protocol was immunoSEQ multiplex PCR, while the TCRdb copy is restricted to in-frame clones and leaves out a portion. Of some 66,000 clones in the sample, roughly 98% were seen once. The V and J ends lost 5 bases and 3 bases respectively, with 13 bases between them. Germline-derived CDR1 and CDR2 are SGHVS and FNYEAQ. The CDR3 is 14 residues long. This receptor was taken from a human donor in good health. The chain recombines TRBV7-6 with TRBJ1-2; perhaps TRBD1 as D (5 bases). The sequencing input was T cells isolated from PBMCs. This chain's CDR3 is CASSPGSRDYGYTF. The CDR3 DNA is TGTGCCAGCAGCCCAGGAAGCAGGGACTATGGCTACACCTTC.